A selection of T cell receptor beta chains follows, all from one sample in a study of control samples from healthy donors and cancer patients. TCRdb keeps only in-frame clones here, not all; method: immunoSEQ multiplex PCR. The table lists 150,000 or so clones, approximately 92% of them singletons, with 4.1% in the top ten. The source material was blood. Every receptor here comes from a woman aged 55 to 70 in good health. The CDR3 runs from the conserved cysteine through the conserved F or W. D genes are given only for firm matches. Clone size is shown for a subset of rows, as once, few, many or a class of expanded clone.

d_call: TRBD1
clone_size: NA
j_call: TRBJ1-2
v_call: TRBV29-1
cdr3_nt: TGCAGCGTTGAAAGGGGACAGGGGACTCCCCTTGGCTACACCTTC
cdr3_aa: CSVERGQGTPLGYTF

d_call: TRBD2
clone_size: NA
j_call: TRBJ2-5
v_call: TRBV7-2
cdr3_nt: TGTGCCAGCAGCTTTACTAGCGCCCAAGAGACCCAGTACTTC
cdr3_aa: CASSFTSAQETQYF

d_call: NA
clone_size: NA
j_call: TRBJ1-4
v_call: TRBV2
cdr3_nt: TGTGCCAGCAGCCTGGACAGATTAGATGAAAAACTGTTTTTT
cdr3_aa: CASSLDRLDEKLFF

d_call: TRBD1
clone_size: NA
j_call: TRBJ1-2
v_call: TRBV12-3/TRBV12-4
cdr3_nt: TGTGCCAGCAGTTTGGGACAGGGAGGCTACACCTTC
cdr3_aa: CASSLGQGGYTF

d_call: NA
clone_size: once
j_call: TRBJ1-1
v_call: TRBV5-1
cdr3_nt: TGCGCCAGCAGCTTGTATCAGAACACTGAAGCTTTCTTT
cdr3_aa: CASSLYQNTEAFF

d_call: TRBD2
clone_size: NA
j_call: TRBJ2-1
v_call: TRBV12-5
cdr3_nt: TGTGCTAGCCAGCGGGGCTTAAATGAGCAGTTCTTC
cdr3_aa: CASQRGLNEQFF

d_call: TRBD1
clone_size: NA
j_call: TRBJ1-2
v_call: TRBV3-1/TRBV3-2
cdr3_nt: TGTGCCAGCAGCCCGGGACAGCTCTATGGCTACACCTTC
cdr3_aa: CASSPGQLYGYTF

d_call: TRBD1
clone_size: NA
j_call: TRBJ1-2
v_call: TRBV19
cdr3_nt: TGTGCCAGTACTCCAACGGGACAGTTTTACTATGGCTACACCTTC
cdr3_aa: CASTPTGQFYYGYTF

d_call: NA
clone_size: NA
j_call: TRBJ1-3
v_call: TRBV28
cdr3_nt: TGTGCCAGCACAGCATCCTCTGGAAACACCATATATTTT
cdr3_aa: CASTASSGNTIYF

d_call: NA
clone_size: NA
j_call: TRBJ1-4
v_call: TRBV2
cdr3_nt: TGTGCCAGCAGTGAAGGTGGACGCGGGAGTCAAAAACTGTTTTTT
cdr3_aa: CASSEGGRGSQKLFF

d_call: NA
clone_size: NA
j_call: TRBJ2-1
v_call: TRBV10-3
cdr3_nt: TGTGCCATCCGACCGCTCGAGGGGGAGCAGTTCTTC
cdr3_aa: CAIRPLEGEQFF

d_call: NA
clone_size: NA
j_call: TRBJ1-1
v_call: TRBV29-1
cdr3_nt: TGCAGCGTTGAGACGGGCGGAGCCGAAGCTTTCTTT
cdr3_aa: CSVETGGAEAFF

d_call: NA
clone_size: NA
j_call: TRBJ2-2
v_call: TRBV5-1
cdr3_nt: TGCGCCAGCAGCTCGCGGAGGGGGACGGCCGGGGAGCTGTTTTTT
cdr3_aa: CASSSRRGTAGELFF

d_call: NA
clone_size: NA
j_call: TRBJ2-5
v_call: TRBV7-2
cdr3_nt: TGTGCCAGCAGCTTAATGGCTCGTGAGGGGGAGACCCAGTACTTC
cdr3_aa: CASSLMAREGETQYF

d_call: TRBD2
clone_size: NA
j_call: TRBJ2-1
v_call: TRBV30
cdr3_nt: TGTGCCCTTACATCCCTAGCGGGGAGCTCCTACAATGAGCAGTTCTTC
cdr3_aa: CALTSLAGSSYNEQFF

d_call: NA
clone_size: NA
j_call: TRBJ1-6
v_call: TRBV7-9
cdr3_nt: TGTGCCAGCTGCGCCGGGTTCGATAATTCACCCCTCCACTTT
cdr3_aa: CASCAGFDNSPLHF

d_call: NA
clone_size: NA
j_call: TRBJ1-3
v_call: TRBV6-1
cdr3_nt: TGTGCCAGCAGTGAAGGACAGGGAAACACCATATATTTT
cdr3_aa: CASSEGQGNTIYF

d_call: NA
clone_size: NA
j_call: TRBJ1-2
v_call: TRBV10-1
cdr3_nt: TGCGCCACCTCCCACTCCTTAAGTAACTATGGCTACACCTTC
cdr3_aa: CATSHSLSNYGYTF

d_call: NA
clone_size: NA
j_call: TRBJ1-1
v_call: TRBV6-6
cdr3_nt: TGTGCCAGCAGTTCCGACAGTCACGGGGACACTGAAGCTTTCTTT
cdr3_aa: CASSSDSHGDTEAFF

d_call: NA
clone_size: NA
j_call: TRBJ2-7
v_call: TRBV7-3
cdr3_nt: TGTGCCAGCAGCGCAGGGAGGGGGGACTACGAGCAGTACTTC
cdr3_aa: CASSAGRGDYEQYF

d_call: NA
clone_size: NA
j_call: TRBJ1-5
v_call: TRBV6-5
cdr3_nt: TGTGCCAGCATGGGGGGGAACAATCAGCCCCAGCATTTT
cdr3_aa: CASMGGNNQPQHF

d_call: TRBD1
clone_size: NA
j_call: TRBJ2-3
v_call: TRBV19
cdr3_nt: TGTGCCAGTAGTTGGGACAGGGTAAGCACAGATACGCAGTATTTT
cdr3_aa: CASSWDRVSTDTQYF

d_call: TRBD1
clone_size: NA
j_call: TRBJ1-6
v_call: TRBV3-1/TRBV3-2
cdr3_nt: TGTGCCAGCAGCCAAGATACCCTGTGGGGACAGGGATATTCACCCCTCCACTTT
cdr3_aa: CASSQDTLWGQGYSPLHF

d_call: NA
clone_size: NA
j_call: TRBJ1-1
v_call: TRBV30
cdr3_nt: TGTGCCTGGAGTGTAAGGGGGGCAGTTGAAGCTTTCTTT
cdr3_aa: CAWSVRGAVEAFF

d_call: NA
clone_size: once
j_call: TRBJ1-5
v_call: TRBV19
cdr3_nt: TGTGCCAGTATTTCGAACAGCCCCTATAGCAATCAGCCCCAGCATTTT
cdr3_aa: CASISNSPYSNQPQHF

d_call: NA
clone_size: NA
j_call: TRBJ1-1
v_call: TRBV20-1
cdr3_nt: TGCAGTGCTAGAGAGGGGACTGAAGCTTTCTTT
cdr3_aa: CSAREGTEAFF

d_call: NA
clone_size: NA
j_call: TRBJ2-5
v_call: TRBV27
cdr3_nt: TGTGCCAGCAGTTTAGAGAAGGGGAGGTATCAAGAGACCCAGTACTTC
cdr3_aa: CASSLEKGRYQETQYF